The present entry profiles one TCR beta chain with its context. There are many counts of this clonotype. Its cognate antigen has yet to be identified. No much larger clonotype is one base removed from it; base qualities were not supplied. Sequencer: Illumina HiSeq 1500. In TCRdb, the public reads were trimmed at Q25 with fastp and aligned with MiXCR, with productive beta chains retained. Entries are consolidated by CDR3 protein sequence, retaining the most common genes and DNA. Present in this sample are around 440,000 distinct CDR3 sequences, around 11% of which were seen just once. The ten largest make up roughly 10% of the sample. The sample originates from a study of T cell repertoires in cytomegalovirus infection (dated by TCRdb to about 2019). As for the study more broadly: Because public TCR beta signatures pointed to carriage of CMV infection together with the matching HLA type, the HLA type of each donor mattered for the analysis.

From the cysteine up to the phenylalanine, the CDR3 has a length of 14 residues. The sequence is cut down to CDR3 DNA, 42 bases in frame from base 1. V sheds 4 bases and J sheds 5 bases, leaving 12 bases between their ends. CDR1 and CDR2 (SGHTA, FQGNSA) derive from the germline V gene. Points the paper makes about the study in general: In the ex vivo response, HLA-C-restricted CMV-specific TCR beta clonotypes were dominant, and in two of eight donors the single most frequent clonotype came from this HLA-C-restricted group. In both this cohort and an independent cohort of more than 350 donors, the cumulative frequency of public TCR beta family members distinguished carriers of CMV infection plus the relevant HLA type.

Specimen: PBMCs. The rearranged segments are TRBV7-2 and TRBJ1-5; TRBD1 is perhaps the D gene, given 5 matching bases. The clonotype originates from a human donor in good health (CMV status not recorded). Some clones in this sample may be carry-over from other donors' samples. The sequence in DNA is TGTGCCAGCAGCTCATTGGGGACCTATCAGCCCCAGCATTTT. This yields the protein CASSSLGTYQPQHF. Extended through the reference TRBV7-2 and TRBJ1-5 proteins, this CDR3 yields the full variable domain: GAGVSQSPSNKVTEKGKDVELRCDPISGHTALYWYRQSLGQGLEFLIYFQGNSAPDKSGLPSDRFSAERTGGSVSTLTIQRTQQEDSAVYLCASSSLGTYQPQHFGDGTRLSIL.